The clone carrying this T cell receptor (beta chain) was picked up many times. The data derive from a study of T-cell reconstitution after alpha-beta-depleted transplantation in children. Researchers prepared the TCRbeta library using unique molecular identifiers, the study reports. A single record per CDR3 protein comes from TCRdb applying MiXCR to the PCR reads. The sample lists some 70,000 distinct CDR3 sequences, 6% to 8.5% occurring once. Germline assignment: CDR1 SGHRS and CDR2 YFSETQ. This CDR3 is 15 amino acids long. With 3 bases removed from V and 0 bases from J, the gap between germline ends came to 9 bases.

The sequence was collected from a human donor who donated a stem cell graft to a child with acute lymphoblastic leukemia. The chain carries TRBV5-1 and TRBJ1-4; possibly TRBD1 for D (6 bases). Material: PBMCs from the stem cell graft donor, obtained from the stem cell graft. The CDR3 here is CASSSEGATNEKLFF. The CDR3 DNA reads as TGCGCCAGCAGCTCGGAGGGGGCAACTAATGAAAAACTGTTTTTT.